This TCR beta chain was sequenced for a study of blood T cell repertoires in COVID-19. Overall study context: The origin of the acute and convalescent COVID-19 samples was the United States, Italy and Spain. T cells, B-cell-depleted T cells, or PBMCs provided the cDNA or gDNA that served as material.

Methods used by the authors: By means of reference gene primer amplification, nucleated cell counts were estimated. Profiled with immunoSEQ multiplex PCR; TCRdb holds only in-frame clones, not every one. That table is the source of V, J and clone size, and D and trimming were worked out from the DNA. There are around 93,000 clones in the sample; 88% occur only once, and 11% lies in the top ten. CDR3 length equals 16 residues. The J segment lost 8 bases and the V segment lost 3 bases, leaving 8 bases of the junction unmatched. Germline V gene sequence: CDR1 SGHNT, CDR2 YYREEE (reference sequence). Sequences were obtained from peripheral blood. The sequence was obtained from an elderly man with acute or convalescent COVID-19. The V and J genes are TRBV5-4 and TRBJ2-1, with 13 positions matching TRBD2. The CDR3 is CASSSGLAGALDEQFF. CDR3 in DNA: TGTGCCAGCAGCTCTGGACTAGCGGGAGCCCTCGATGAGCAGTTCTTC.